The T cell receptor beta chain under discussion was sequenced for a study of graft-versus-host responses after intestinal transplantation. For the study at large: Every one of the recipients received anti-thymocyte globulin induction and afterwards took tacrolimus and steroids for three to four years.

Study findings and constraints: GvH clones occurred in recipient marrow; some first appeared in ileum or blood. Allograft graft-versus-host to host-versus-graft clonal ratios ran high in patients with graft-donor T cell macrochimerism.

V trimming: 5 bases; J trimming: 3 bases; junction bases outside the gene matches: 5. This CDR3 comprises 14 residues. CDR1 is LNHNV, CDR2 YYDKDF, per germline (reference sequence). The protocol was immunoSEQ multiplex PCR, while the TCRdb copy is restricted to in-frame clones and leaves out a portion. Of about 71,000 clones in the sample, roughly 91% were seen once. Concerning this clone itself: Its antigen remains unknown.

The material was unstimulated CD8+ T cells sorted from spleen or lymph node cells, obtained before intestinal transplant. This sequence joins TRBV15 and TRBJ2-7, with 9 bases that match TRBD1. This TCR was sampled from a human donor who received an intestinal transplant. The CDR3 loop reads CATSPGQGVYEQYF. In DNA, the CDR3 is TGTGCCACCAGCCCGGGACAGGGTGTCTACGAGCAGTACTTC.